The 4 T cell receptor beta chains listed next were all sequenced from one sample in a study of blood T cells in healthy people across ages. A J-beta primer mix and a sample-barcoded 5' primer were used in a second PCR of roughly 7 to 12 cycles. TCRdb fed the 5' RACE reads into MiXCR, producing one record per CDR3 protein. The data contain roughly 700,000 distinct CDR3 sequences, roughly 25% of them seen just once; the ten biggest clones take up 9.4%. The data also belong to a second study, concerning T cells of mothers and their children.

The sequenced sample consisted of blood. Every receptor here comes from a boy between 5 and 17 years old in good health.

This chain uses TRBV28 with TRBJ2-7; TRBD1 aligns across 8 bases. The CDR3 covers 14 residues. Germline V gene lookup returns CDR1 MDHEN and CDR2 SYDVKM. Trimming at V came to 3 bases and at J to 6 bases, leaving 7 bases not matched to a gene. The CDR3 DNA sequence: TGTGCCAGCAGTTTGACCGGGACAGGCGTCGAGCAGTACTTC. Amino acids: CASSLTGTGVEQYF.

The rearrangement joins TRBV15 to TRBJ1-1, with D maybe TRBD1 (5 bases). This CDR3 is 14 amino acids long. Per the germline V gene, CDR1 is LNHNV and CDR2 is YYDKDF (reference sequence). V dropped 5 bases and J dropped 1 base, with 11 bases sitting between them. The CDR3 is CATSYRSRNTEAFF. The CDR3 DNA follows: TGTGCCACCAGCTACAGGTCGCGGAACACTGAAGCTTTCTTT.

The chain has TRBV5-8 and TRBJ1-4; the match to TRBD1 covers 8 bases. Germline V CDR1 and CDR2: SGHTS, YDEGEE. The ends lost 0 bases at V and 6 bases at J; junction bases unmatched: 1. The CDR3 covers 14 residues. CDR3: CASSLGTGYEKLFF. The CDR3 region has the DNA TGTGCCAGCAGCTTGGGGACAGGGTATGAAAAACTGTTTTTT.

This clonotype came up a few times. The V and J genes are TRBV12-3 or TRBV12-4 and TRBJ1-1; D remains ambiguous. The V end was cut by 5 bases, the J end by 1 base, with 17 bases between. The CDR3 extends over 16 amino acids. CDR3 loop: CASSPLDPGRNTEAFF. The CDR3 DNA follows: TGTGCCAGCAGTCCCCTTGACCCGGGTAGGAACACTGAAGCTTTCTTT.